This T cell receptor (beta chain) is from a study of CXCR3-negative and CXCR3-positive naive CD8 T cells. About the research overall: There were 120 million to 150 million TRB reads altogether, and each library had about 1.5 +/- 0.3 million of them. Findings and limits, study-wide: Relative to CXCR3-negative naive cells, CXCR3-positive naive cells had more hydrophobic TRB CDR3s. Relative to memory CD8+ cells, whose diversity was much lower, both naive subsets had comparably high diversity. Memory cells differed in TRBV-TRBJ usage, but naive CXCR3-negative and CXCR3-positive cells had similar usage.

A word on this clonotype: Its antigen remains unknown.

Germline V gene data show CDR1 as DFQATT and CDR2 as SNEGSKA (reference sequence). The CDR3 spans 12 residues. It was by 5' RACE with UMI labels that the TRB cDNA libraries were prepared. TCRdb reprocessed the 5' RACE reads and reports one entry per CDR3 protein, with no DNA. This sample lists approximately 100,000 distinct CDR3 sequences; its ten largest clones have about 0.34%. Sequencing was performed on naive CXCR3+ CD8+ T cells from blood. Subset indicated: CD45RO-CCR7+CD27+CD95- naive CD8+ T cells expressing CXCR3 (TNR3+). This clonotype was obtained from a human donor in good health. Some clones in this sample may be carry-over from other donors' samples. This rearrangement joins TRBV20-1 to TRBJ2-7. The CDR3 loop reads CSARDPRIEQYF.